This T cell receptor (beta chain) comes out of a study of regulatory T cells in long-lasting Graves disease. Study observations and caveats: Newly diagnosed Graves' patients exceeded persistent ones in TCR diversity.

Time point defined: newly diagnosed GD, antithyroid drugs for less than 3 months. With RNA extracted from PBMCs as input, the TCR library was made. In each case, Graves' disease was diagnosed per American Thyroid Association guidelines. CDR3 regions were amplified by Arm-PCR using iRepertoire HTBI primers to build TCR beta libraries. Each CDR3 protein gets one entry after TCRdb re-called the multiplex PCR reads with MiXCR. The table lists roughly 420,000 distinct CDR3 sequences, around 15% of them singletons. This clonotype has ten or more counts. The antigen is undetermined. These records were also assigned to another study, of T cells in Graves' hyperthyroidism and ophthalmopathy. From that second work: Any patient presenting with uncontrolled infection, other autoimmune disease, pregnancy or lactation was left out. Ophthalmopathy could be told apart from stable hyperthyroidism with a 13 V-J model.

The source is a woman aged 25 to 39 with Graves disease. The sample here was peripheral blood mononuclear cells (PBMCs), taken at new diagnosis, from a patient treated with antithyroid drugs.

The CDR3 loop reads CSAIPQGGSYSNQPQHF. The CDR3 DNA is TGCAGTGCTATCCCACAGGGAGGGAGTTATAGCAATCAGCCCCAGCATTTT. The chain employs TRBV20-1 and TRBJ1-5; tentative D call: TRBD1 (6 bases). V lost 4 bases to trimming and J lost 0 bases, with 19 bases between them. In germline, CDR1 is DFQATT, CDR2 SNEGSKA (reference sequence). This CDR3 spans 17 amino acids.